The 28 T cell receptor beta chains reported below all come from one sample, sequenced in a study of chemoradiotherapy in HPV16-positive cancers. Method: immunoSEQ multiplex PCR; TCRdb's copy keeps in-frame clones and lacks some. This sample carries 2,000 to 2,500 clones, about four fifths of them seen once, and the ten largest clones take roughly 3.1%. Sequenced here: tumor tissue, sampled from a patient who underwent chemoradiotherapy. These TCRs come from a human donor with HPV-associated anogenital cancer.

This chain uses TRBV4-2 with TRBJ2-2, with TRBD1 matching 8 bases. This CDR3 is 18 amino acids long. The germline V gene encodes CDR1 LGHNA and CDR2 YNFKEQ. V gave up 3 bases and J gave up 8 bases; unmatched junction bases: 17. CDR3 sequence (DNA): TGTGCCAGCAGCCACCCCCCCGTTGGGCCAGGGGGCCGGGGGGAGCTGTTTTTT. It is translated as CASSHPPVGPGGRGELFF.

The V call is TRBV6-1, the J call TRBJ1-1; D not resolved. This CDR3 has 12 amino acids. CDR1 is MNHNS, CDR2 SASEGT, per germline. Trimming removed 6 bases at V and 5 bases at J, with 10 bases between. The CDR3: CASRMERTEAFF. DNA for the CDR3: TGTGCCAGCAGGATGGAGAGAACTGAAGCTTTCTTT.

V usage is TRBV29-1 and J usage is TRBJ2-2; the match to TRBD1 covers 7 bases. The germline V gene encodes CDR1 SQVTM and CDR2 ANQGSEA. V shed 2 bases, J shed 2 bases, and the junction held 2 bases outside the gene matches. This CDR3 comprises 14 residues. The CDR3 sequence: CSVERQGNTGELFF. DNA for the CDR3: TGCAGCGTTGAAAGACAGGGAAACACCGGGGAGCTGTTTTTT.

The CDR3 region is CASSPGGEGGETQYF. The CDR3 DNA is TGTGCCAGCAGTCCTGGGGGGGAAGGCGGGGAGACCCAGTACTTC. The chain recombines TRBV7-2 with TRBJ2-5; 7 nucleotides line up with TRBD2. The J segment lost 5 bases and the V segment lost 6 bases, leaving 12 bases of the junction unmatched. CDR3 length equals 15 residues. Germline V gene sequence: CDR1 SGHTA, CDR2 FQGNSA.

The genes are TRBV5-4 and TRBJ2-1, with D possibly being TRBD1 (6 bases). The CDR3 contains 15 residues. Per the germline V gene, CDR1 is SGHNT and CDR2 is YYREEE (reference sequence). Between the trimmed V and J ends, which lost 4 bases and 4 bases, there was a span of 15 bases. CDR3 nucleotides: TGTGCCAGCAGCGGGCCAGGGGTCGTATACAATGAGCAGTTCTTC. Translation gives CASSGPGVVYNEQFF.

In its sample, this clone was seen a few times. The rearrangement joins TRBV5-6 to TRBJ1-3, with D hard to call. The CDR3 is 14 amino acids. Germline lookup yields CDR1 SGHDT and CDR2 YYEEEE. V was cut by 0 bases and J by 4 bases, with 8 bases left in between. The CDR3, as DNA: TGTGCCAGCAGCTTGGACGGAAGGGGAAACACCATATATTTT. It encodes CASSLDGRGNTIYF.

The chain employs TRBV27 and TRBJ2-7; 8 nucleotides match TRBD1. With 5 bases clipped from V and 2 bases from J, the junction kept 5 bases outside the gene matches. The CDR3 has 14 residues. The germline V gene has CDR1 MNHEY and CDR2 SMNVEV (reference sequence). The CDR3 region is CASSPSRGPYEQYF. For the CDR3, the DNA is TGTGCCAGCAGTCCAAGCAGGGGGCCCTACGAGCAGTACTTC.

The V gene is TRBV15, the J gene TRBJ2-5; D is perhaps TRBD1 (5 bases). CDR3 length: 14 amino acids. V was trimmed by 5 bases and J by 3 bases, leaving 13 bases between them. CDR1 LNHNV and CDR2 YYDKDF come from the germline V gene (reference sequence). The CDR3 bases are TGTGCCACCAGCGGTCGACAGTGGGAAGAGACCCAGTACTTC. It translates to CATSGRQWEETQYF.

The CDR3 reads CASSQETGSNSPLHF. Written as DNA, the CDR3 is TGCGCCAGCAGCCAAGAAACAGGGAGTAATTCACCCCTCCACTTT. The chain employs TRBV4-3 and TRBJ1-6, with D tentatively TRBD1 (6 bases). Trimming pared 0 bases from V and 6 bases from J, leaving 9 bases between. This CDR3 is built from 15 residues. Germline CDR1 LGHNA, CDR2 YSLEER.

This chain links TRBV28 with TRBJ1-2; 8 positions agree with TRBD1. V lost 4 bases, J lost 4 bases, and 8 bases stayed unmatched. This CDR3 comprises 15 residues. Germline V lookup: CDR1 MDHEN, CDR2 SYDVKM. CDR3 region: CASSSGTGYFYGYTF. The DNA for the CDR3 is TGTGCCAGCAGTTCGGGGACAGGCTACTTCTATGGCTACACCTTC.

As concerns this clone: The junction differs from germline at one of its ends, possibly a read error. In DNA, the CDR3 is TGCGCCAGCAGCCAAGGAGGGGCGGGGATGTACCAAGGGACCCAGTACTTC. Its translation: CASSQGGAGMYQGTQYF. The genes are TRBV4-3 and TRBJ2-5, with TRBD2 as a possible D gene (6 bases). From germline, CDR1 is LGHNA and CDR2 YSLEER. This CDR3 has 17 residues.

The rearrangement links TRBV14 to TRBJ2-7, with 7 bases that match TRBD1. The trim removed 1 base at V and 3 bases at J, leaving 21 bases unmatched. Germline V CDR1 and CDR2: SGHDN, FVKESK. The CDR3 spans 20 residues. The CDR3 region has the DNA TGTGCCAGCAGCCAAGGATTTACGCCGGGACAGCCTAAAATCGTCTACGAGCAGTACTTC. Translating it yields CASSQGFTPGQPKIVYEQYF.

The chain carries TRBV9 and TRBJ2-6; D unclear. V lost 0 bases to trimming and J lost 0 bases, with 10 bases between them. The CDR3 is made up of 17 amino acids. Germline CDR1 SGDLS, CDR2 YYNGEE. CDR3 sequence: CASSVDVGNSGANVLTF. CDR3 nucleotides: TGTGCCAGCAGCGTAGACGTCGGAAACTCTGGGGCCAACGTCCTGACTTTC. Drawing the rest from reference TRBV9 and TRBJ2-6, the complete variable domain is DSGVTQTPKHLITATGQRVTLRCSPRSGDLSVYWYQQSLDQGLQFLIQYYNGEERAKGNILERFSAQQFPDLHSELNLSSLELGDSALYFCASSVDVGNSGANVLTFGAGSRLTVL.

The chain is built from TRBV14 and TRBJ2-7; possibly TRBD1 or TRBD2 for D (5 bases each). CDR1 and CDR2 (germline): SGHDN, FVKESK. The V and J ends lost 2 bases and 6 bases respectively, with 11 bases between them. The CDR3 runs to 13 residues. The CDR3 DNA sequence: TGTGCCAGCAGCCAATACTATGGGGGCGAGCAGTACTTC. Protein: CASSQYYGGEQYF.

This chain joins TRBV2 and TRBJ2-7; D possibly matches TRBD1 or TRBD2 (5 bases each). Between the trimmed V and J ends, which lost 5 bases and 2 bases, there was a span of 13 bases. CDR3 size: 14 residues. The V gene's germline CDR1 is SNHLY and CDR2 FYNNEI. The CDR3 DNA reads as TGTGCCAGCAGTCCCGGGACGCCGCCCTACGAGCAGTACTTC. Translated: CASSPGTPPYEQYF. Complete variable domain (other parts from reference TRBV2 and TRBJ2-7): EPEVTQTPSHQVTQMGQEVILRCVPISNHLYFYWYRQILGQKVEFLVSFYNNEISEKSEIFDDQFSVERPDGSNFTLKIRSTKLEDSAMYFCASSPGTPPYEQYFGPGTRLTVT.

The chain is built from TRBV5-1 and TRBJ1-6; 8 bases are a match to TRBD1. Germline CDR1 is SGHRS and CDR2 is YFSETQ. CDR3 length: 16 amino acids. J gave up 9 bases and V 3 bases, and 11 bases lay outside the gene matches. CDR3 amino acids: CASSSDGQGASSPLHF. The CDR3 bases are TGCGCCAGCAGCTCTGATGGGCAGGGGGCGAGTTCACCCCTCCACTTT.

This rearrangement joins TRBV5-5 to TRBJ1-1; possibly TRBD1 for D (5 bases). CDR1 is SGHKS, CDR2 YYEKEE, per germline (reference sequence). The CDR3 covers 16 residues. Trimming removed 6 bases at V and 4 bases at J, with 22 bases between. CDR3 region: CASTPREGRLGTEAFF. In DNA form, the CDR3 reads TGTGCCAGCACCCCCAGGGAAGGAAGGCTGGGCACTGAAGCTTTCTTT.

This sequence joins TRBV7-9 and TRBJ1-2, with D possibly matching TRBD1 (5 bases). The germline V gene has CDR1 SEHNR and CDR2 FQNEAQ (reference sequence). The CDR3 extends over 16 amino acids. V lost 2 bases and J 9 bases, leaving 22 bases between the germline ends. The CDR3 DNA is TGTGCCAGCAGCTTACGTACGCCCGGGACCGGGGCCCGCTACACCTTC. It encodes CASSLRTPGTGARYTF.

The chain combines TRBV5-6 with TRBJ1-1, with D perhaps matching TRBD1 (6 bases). V was cut by 4 bases and J by 4 bases, with 17 bases left in between. CDR3 size: 15 residues. The V gene's germline CDR1 is SGHDT and CDR2 YYEEEE. In nucleotides, the CDR3 is TGTGCCAGCAGCGGAATGGGGGGGGCTTTCACTGAAGCTTTCTTT. Its translation: CASSGMGGAFTEAFF.

This sequence joins TRBV19 and TRBJ2-1; D gene uncertain. Trimming removed 5 bases at V and 5 bases at J, with 10 bases between. Germline V gives CDR1 LNHDA, CDR2 SQIVND (reference sequence). This CDR3 spans 13 amino acids. CDR3 region: CASSLAAHNEQFF. DNA of the CDR3: TGTGCCAGTAGTCTGGCTGCACACAATGAGCAGTTCTTC.

The chain links TRBV6-6 to TRBJ2-7; D is possibly TRBD1 (5 bases). V gave up 0 bases and J gave up 3 bases, with 15 bases separating them. This CDR3 region has 16 residues. CDR1 is MNHNY, CDR2 SVGAGI, per germline (reference sequence). CDR3 residues: CASSYSKGPGNYEQYF. The CDR3 nucleotides read TGTGCCAGCAGTTACTCGAAGGGGCCTGGCAACTACGAGCAGTACTTC.

This CDR3 reads CASSSLGQGNYGYTF. The CDR3 bases are TGTGCCAGCAGCTCCCTGGGACAGGGGAACTATGGCTACACCTTC. This sequence joins TRBV7-2 and TRBJ1-2, with TRBD1 matching over 10 bases. The V gene end was trimmed by 4 bases and the J gene end by 2 bases; junction bases not matched to a gene: 4. Per the germline V gene, CDR1 is SGHTA and CDR2 is FQGNSA. This CDR3 is built from 15 residues.

The CDR3 sequence is CASKTGEGGQPQHF. The CDR3 DNA follows: TGTGCCAGCAAGACAGGGGAGGGGGGGCAGCCCCAGCATTTT. This chain links TRBV2 with TRBJ1-5; 8 bases line up with TRBD1. The length of the CDR3 is 14 residues. V was pared by 7 bases and J by 7 bases, with 9 bases of the junction left unmatched. Germline CDR1 SNHLY, CDR2 FYNNEI.

The genes are TRBV5-6 and TRBJ1-5, with D unclear. Germline-derived CDR1 and CDR2 are SGHDT and YYEEEE. Between the trimmed V and J ends, which lost 3 bases and 5 bases, there was a span of 12 bases. The CDR3 consists of 14 residues. The CDR3 DNA sequence: TGTGCCAGCAGCTACGGAGAAAACGATCAGCCCCAGCATTTT. Residues: CASSYGENDQPQHF.

The J gene is TRBJ2-7, the V gene TRBV28; D is perhaps TRBD2 (5 bases). Germline CDR1 is MDHEN and CDR2 is SYDVKM. V was cut by 1 base and J by 3 bases, with 10 bases left in between. This CDR3 spans 14 amino acids. CDR3 residues: CASSLSGGGYEQYF. CDR3 coding DNA: TGTGCCAGCAGTTTATCGGGCGGAGGCTACGAGCAGTACTTC.

J is TRBJ2-3 and V is TRBV5-6; TRBD2 agrees at 16 bases. The V and J ends lost 1 base and 6 bases, in that order; junction bases with no gene match: 5. Germline CDR1 reads SGHDT; CDR2 reads YYEEEE. The CDR3 sequence is 17 residues long. CDR3 loop: CASSLKGTSGRVDTQYF. As DNA, the CDR3 is TGTGCCAGCAGCTTGAAGGGGACTAGCGGGAGGGTGGATACGCAGTATTTT.

This chain uses TRBV5-6 with TRBJ2-7; no reliable D call. The germline gives CDR1 SGHDT, CDR2 YYEEEE. Trimming pared 4 bases from V and 2 bases from J, leaving 25 bases between. The CDR3 covers 18 residues. The CDR3 region has the DNA TGTGCCAGCAGCCACTTCGGTGGTGGGGTATTAAGGACCTACGAGCAGTACTTC. This gives the protein CASSHFGGGVLRTYEQYF.

The chain has TRBV6-6 and TRBJ1-2; D ambiguous. Germline V lookup: CDR1 MNHNY, CDR2 SVGAGI (reference sequence). With 5 bases removed from V and 4 bases from J, the gap between germline ends came to 11 bases. The CDR3 is 13 amino acids. CDR3 region: CASSPSFGYGYTF. The CDR3 nucleotides read TGTGCCAGCAGTCCCTCGTTCGGCTATGGCTACACCTTC.